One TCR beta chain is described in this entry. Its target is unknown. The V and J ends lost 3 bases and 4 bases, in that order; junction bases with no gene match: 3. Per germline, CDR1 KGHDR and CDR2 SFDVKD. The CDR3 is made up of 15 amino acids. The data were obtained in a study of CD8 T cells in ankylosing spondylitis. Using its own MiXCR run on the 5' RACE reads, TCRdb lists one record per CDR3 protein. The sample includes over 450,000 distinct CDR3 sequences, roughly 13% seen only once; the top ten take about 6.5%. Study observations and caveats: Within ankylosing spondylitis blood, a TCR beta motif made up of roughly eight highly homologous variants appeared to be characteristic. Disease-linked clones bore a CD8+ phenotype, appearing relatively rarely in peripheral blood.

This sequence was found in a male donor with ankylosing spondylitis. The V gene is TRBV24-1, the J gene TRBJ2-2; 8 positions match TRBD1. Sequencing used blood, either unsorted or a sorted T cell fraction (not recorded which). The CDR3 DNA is TGTGCCACCAGTGATGTCAGGGGGCGCACCGGGGAGCTGTTTTTT. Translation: CATSDVRGRTGELFF.